This entry lists 10 T cell receptor beta chains sequenced from one sample in a study of cytomegalovirus exposure and HLA in healthy donors. This PCR relied on a set of 60 Vbeta primers and 13 Jbeta primers. Only in-frame clones appear in the TCRdb table, and some are missing; sequencing was by immunoSEQ multiplex PCR. This table holds some 180,000 clones, around a tenth found once. The sample was PBMCs. Receptor source: a woman in her twenties or thirties in good health and CMV-seropositive.

This chain uses TRBV20-1 with TRBJ1-1; D is undetermined. The CDR3 is made up of 11 amino acids. Germline V gene data show CDR1 as DFQATT and CDR2 as SNEGSKA (reference sequence). V dropped 3 bases and J dropped 7 bases, with 9 bases sitting between them. For the CDR3, the DNA is TGCAGTGCTAGGGAGGTTAGTGAAGCTTTCTTT. Translating gives CSAREVSEAFF.

This clone was detected only a few times. The chain links TRBV5-1 to TRBJ1-1; TRBD1 aligns across 10 bases. Germline V gene sequence: CDR1 SGHRS, CDR2 YFSETQ. The CDR3 runs 12 residues. Trimming cost V 7 bases and J 8 bases; bases outside gene matches: 5. CDR3 nucleotide sequence: TGCGCCAGCTTAGGACAGGGGGTCGAAGCTTTCTTT. Protein sequence: CASLGQGVEAFF.

The chain uses TRBV29-1 and TRBJ2-3, with D possibly matching TRBD2 (5 bases). The V end was cut by 4 bases, the J end by 3 bases, with 20 bases between. CDR3 length equals 16 residues. Germline CDR1 reads SQVTM; CDR2 reads ANQGSEA. CDR3 in amino acids: CSVVVLASSRTDTQYF. CDR3 coding DNA: TGCAGCGTTGTCGTTCTCGCTAGCAGTCGAACAGATACGCAGTATTTT.

This clone was detected a few times. The chain uses TRBV5-1 and TRBJ2-5, with 11 bases identical to TRBD2. Germline V lookup: CDR1 SGHRS, CDR2 YFSETQ. Trimming at V came to 6 bases and at J to 2 bases, leaving 6 bases not matched to a gene. This CDR3 region has 15 residues. This CDR3 is CASTSLAGGQETQYF. CDR3 in DNA: TGCGCCAGCACTTCCCTAGCGGGAGGACAAGAGACCCAGTACTTC. The whole variable domain, remainder taken from reference TRBV5-1 and TRBJ2-5, is KAGVTQTPRYLIKTRGQQVTLSCSPISGHRSVSWYQQTPGQGLQFLFEYFSETQRNKGNFPGRFSGRQFSNSRSEMNVSTLELGDSALYLCASTSLAGGQETQYFGPGTRLLVL.

V is TRBV9 and J is TRBJ2-3, with 7 bases lining up with TRBD2. V trimming: 0 bases; J trimming: 0 bases; junction bases outside the gene matches: 4. This CDR3 has 16 amino acids. Germline CDR1 SGDLS, CDR2 YYNGEE. CDR3 coding DNA: TGTGCCAGCAGCGTAGAAGCGGGGTATAGCACAGATACGCAGTATTTT. Residues: CASSVEAGYSTDTQYF.

The CDR3 protein is CASKRTSQSYEQYF. The DNA of the CDR3 is TGTGCCAGCAAAAGGACTAGCCAATCCTACGAGCAGTACTTC. This chain links TRBV6-6 with TRBJ2-7; 8 nucleotides line up with TRBD2. CDR1 and CDR2 from the germline V gene are MNHNY and SVGAGI (reference sequence). This CDR3 is 14 amino acids long. Losses at the gene ends were 7 bases for V and 1 base for J; bases not matched to a gene: 6.

This clone appeared a few times. The V and J genes are TRBV5-1 and TRBJ2-7, with 8 bases matching TRBD2. Trimming cost V 0 bases and J 0 bases; bases outside gene matches: 5. Germline values: CDR1 SGHRS, CDR2 YFSETQ. The CDR3 is made up of 16 amino acids. Here the CDR3 reads CASSLGQAGASYEQYF. CDR3 DNA: TGCGCCAGCAGCTTGGGTCAAGCGGGAGCCTCCTACGAGCAGTACTTC.

V is TRBV6-6 and J is TRBJ1-4; no reliable D call. The CDR3 totals 16 residues. V gave up 2 bases and J gave up 2 bases, with 12 bases separating them. Germline V gene data show CDR1 as MNHNY and CDR2 as SVGAGI (reference sequence). The CDR3 loop reads CASSYPRGLTNEKLFF. In nucleotides, the CDR3 is TGTGCCAGCAGTTACCCACGGGGTTTGACTAATGAAAAACTGTTTTTT.

This chain links TRBV12-5 with TRBJ2-5; 7 positions agree with TRBD1. The J call may be incorrect, as the DNA end agrees better with TRBJ2-7. The CDR3 consists of 15 residues. In germline, CDR1 is LGHNT, CDR2 FRNRAP. As DNA, the CDR3 is TGTGCTAGTGGTTTGACAGGGGTAAGGTCCTACGAGCAGTACTTC. Translating gives CASGLTGVRSYEQYF.

This clone was observed once. This rearrangement joins TRBV4-2 to TRBJ2-3; possibly TRBD2 for D (6 bases). Germline assignment: CDR1 LGHNA and CDR2 YNFKEQ. The germline V and J ends were trimmed by 0 bases and 2 bases, with 18 bases remaining between them. The CDR3 is 18 residues long. CDR3 DNA: TGTGCCAGCAGCCAAGATGTCCCACGGGAGTGGTACACAGATACGCAGTATTTT. Residues: CASSQDVPREWYTDTQYF.